This T cell receptor (beta chain) comes out of a study of cytomegalovirus exposure and HLA in healthy donors. Whole-study results and caveats: Both high specificity and high sensitivity reportedly marked the classifier's diagnosis of cytomegalovirus status.

PCR used 60 Vbeta primers and 13 Jbeta primers. Using immunoSEQ multiplex PCR, the repertoire was profiled, and TCRdb retains in-frame clones only, with some absent. The sample carries around 200,000 clones, more than 60% recorded once. V dropped 5 bases and J dropped 7 bases, with 14 bases sitting between them. CDR1 is MNHEY, CDR2 SMNVEV, per germline (reference sequence). The CDR3 contains 14 residues. This clone was counted a few times. Antigen unknown. This clonotype originated in a man between 45 and 60 years old in good health and CMV-seronegative. This rearrangement joins TRBV27 to TRBJ2-2, with D perhaps matching TRBD2 (6 bases). Sequenced material: PBMCs. The CDR3 loop reads CASSPRRANGELFF. The CDR3 DNA reads as TGTGCCAGCAGTCCCCGGAGGGCCAACGGGGAGCTGTTTTTT.